These T cell receptor beta chains were read from a single sample in a study of beta chain features in type 1 diabetes. The protocol was immunoSEQ multiplex PCR, while the TCRdb copy is restricted to in-frame clones and leaves out a portion. Altogether 160,000 or so clones are present, 9% to 10% being singletons, with the ten largest covering 0.65% to 0.9%. The sample consisted of central memory CD4+ T cells from blood. The receptors here all came from a woman aged 30 to 39 with type 1 diabetes. Both conserved end residues are part of each CDR3. D genes are given only for firm matches. Some rows have no size entry. The others give once, few or many, or a class for an expanded clone.

>TRBJ1-1|TRBD1|-|TRBV28
TGTGCCAGCAGTTCCCTATACAGGGGGACTGAAGCTTTCTTT
CASSSLYRGTEAFF
>TRBJ2-5|TRBD1|-|TRBV5-6
TGTGCCAGCAGCTTGGGAGGGACAGGGAGGGAGACCCAGTACTTC
CASSLGGTGRETQYF
>TRBJ2-1|-|few|TRBV29-1
TGCAGCGTTGGGCGGTACAATGAGCAGTTCTTC
CSVGRYNEQFF
>TRBJ2-5|TRBD1|few|TRBV5-1
TGCGCCAGCAGCACGGGGACAGCACAAGAGACCCAGTACTTC
CASSTGTAQETQYF
>TRBJ2-3|-|-|TRBV25-1
TGTGCCAGCAGTGAAGGCGGAGAGGGCACAGATACGCAGTATTTT
CASSEGGEGTDTQYF
>TRBJ1-2|TRBD1|-|TRBV11-2
TGTGCCAGCAGCGACTGGGGACAGGCCTATGGCTACACCTTC
CASSDWGQAYGYTF
>TRBJ2-2|-|-|TRBV19
TGTGCCAGTAGTATAGCCAATACAAACACCGGGGAGCTGTTTTTT
CASSIANTNTGELFF
>TRBJ2-7|TRBD2|few|TRBV18
TGTGCCAGCTCACCGGGACTAGTAGCCTACGAGCAGTACTTC
CASSPGLVAYEQYF
>TRBJ2-1|TRBD2|-|TRBV7-9
TGTGCCAGCAGCTTAGGGGCTAGCGGGAACAATGAGCAGTTCTTC
CASSLGASGNNEQFF
>TRBJ2-7|TRBD1|-|TRBV5-6
TGTGCCAGCAGCTTGGCAGGGGGCCTAGGCGAGCAGTACTTC
CASSLAGGLGEQYF
>TRBJ2-1|TRBD2|few|TRBV4-1
TGCGCCAGCAGCCAAACCCCCTTTGGGGAGGGTGAGCAGTTCTTC
CASSQTPFGEGEQFF
>TRBJ2-2|-|few|TRBV5-1
TGCGCCAGCAGTTTAGCCTCGGGTACCGGGGAGCTGTTTTTT
CASSLASGTGELFF
>TRBJ2-1|TRBD2|few|TRBV7-9
TGTGCCAGCAGTCCACCGGGACTAGCGGACAATGAGCAGTTCTTC
CASSPPGLADNEQFF
>TRBJ1-5|TRBD1|-|TRBV28
TGTGCCAGCAGTTTGGGGGACAGAGCCTATCAGCCCCAGCATTTT
CASSLGDRAYQPQHF
>TRBJ2-7|TRBD1|-|TRBV2
TGTGCCAGCAGGTGGGACAGCTACGAGCAGTACTTC
CASRWDSYEQYF
>TRBJ1-2|-|-|TRBV25-1
TGTGCCAGCAGTGTCGGCTATGGCTACACCTTC
CASSVGYGYTF
>TRBJ2-7|TRBD2|-|TRBV30
TGTGCCTGGTCGACTAGCGGCTCCTACGAGCAGTACTTC
CAWSTSGSYEQYF
>TRBJ2-7|TRBD2|-|TRBV4-2
TGTGCCAGCAGCCAAGATCTATCCGGGGGGGGCTCCTACGAGCAGTACTTC
CASSQDLSGGGSYEQYF
>TRBJ2-2|-|few|TRBV29-1
TGCAGCGCAGGGGTGGGGGAGCTGTTTTTT
CSAGVGELFF
>TRBJ2-7|TRBD2|few|TRBV14
TGTGCCAGCAGCCTCTATGGGGGGGATGAGCAGTACTTC
CASSLYGGDEQYF
>TRBJ1-1|-|-|TRBV5-1
TGCGCCAGCAGCTTGGGAGGACAGAGGGTAATCAACACTGAAGCTTTCTTT
CASSLGGQRVINTEAFF
>TRBJ2-1|TRBD2|-|TRBV5-1
TGCGCCAGCAGCTTGGCGACTAGCGGGGCATACAATGAGCAGTTCTTC
CASSLATSGAYNEQFF
>TRBJ2-7|TRBD2|-|TRBV27
TGTGCCAGCAGTTCCCGACCAAGGGGCGGGAGGGGTGAGCAGTACTTC
CASSSRPRGGRGEQYF
>TRBJ1-3|TRBD1|few|TRBV18
TGTGCCAGCTCGGAAATGTGGACAGGGGACGGAAACACCATATATTTT
CASSEMWTGDGNTIYF
>TRBJ2-7|TRBD1|-|TRBV27
TGTGCCAGCAGTCGACCGACCGGGACAGGGGGCAGCGAGCAGTACTTC
CASSRPTGTGGSEQYF
>TRBJ2-1|-|few|TRBV9
TGTGCCAGCAGCGCCCGGGGTCAAAGCTCCTACAATGAGCAGTTCTTC
CASSARGQSSYNEQFF
>TRBJ1-2|-|-|TRBV7-2
TGTGCCAGCAGCTTAGCGTTGGGCAGTCCTGGCTACACCTTC
CASSLALGSPGYTF
>TRBJ2-6|-|few|TRBV30
TGTGCCTGCCTTAGGACAGTCTCTGGGGCCAACGTCCTGACTTTC
CACLRTVSGANVLTF
>TRBJ2-1|TRBD1|-|TRBV2
TGTGCCAGCAGTGGGACAGGGGAGTACAATGAGCAGTTCTTC
CASSGTGEYNEQFF
>TRBJ2-7|-|few|TRBV11-3
TGTGCCAGCAGCCCCTTAGCCTACGAGCAGTACTTC
CASSPLAYEQYF
>TRBJ2-1|-|few|TRBV7-9
TGTGCCAGCAGCCGAGAAGACAGAGAGCAGTTCTTC
CASSREDREQFF
>TRBJ2-7|-|few|TRBV7-8
TGTGCCAGCAGCTTAGCCCTGGGCGAGAGCTCCTACGAGCAGTACTTC
CASSLALGESSYEQYF
>TRBJ1-1|-|-|TRBV9
TGTGCCAGCAGCAAGTTGTCGGGATTCACTGAAGCTTTCTTT
CASSKLSGFTEAFF
>TRBJ1-1|-|few|TRBV19
TGTGCCAGTAACCCTGCCGGGACAAGGAACACTGAAGCTTTCTTT
CASNPAGTRNTEAFF
>TRBJ1-2|-|few|TRBV20-1
TGCAGTGCCCTAGTGAACTATGGCTACACCTTC
CSALVNYGYTF
>TRBJ2-1|TRBD1|few|TRBV18
TGTGCCAGCTCACCACAAGGACAGGGTAATGAGCAGTTCTTC
CASSPQGQGNEQFF
>TRBJ2-7|-|-|TRBV28
TGTGCCAGCAGTAATCTAGCGCGCGAGCAGTACTTC
CASSNLAREQYF
>TRBJ2-7|-|few|TRBV25-1
TGTGCCAGCAGTGACAACTACGAGCAGTACTTC
CASSDNYEQYF
>TRBJ2-5|-|-|TRBV7-9
TGTGCCAGCAGCTTAACCTCCGGGGAAGAGACCCAGTACTTC
CASSLTSGEETQYF
>TRBJ1-5|-|few|TRBV7-9
TGTGCCAGCAGCTTAGGGGGGGGTAATCAGCCCCAGCATTTT
CASSLGGGNQPQHF
>TRBJ2-2|TRBD1|-|TRBV29-1
TGCAGCGTAGGGGAGACAGGGGACACCGGGGAGCTGTTTTTT
CSVGETGDTGELFF
>TRBJ1-5|-|-|TRBV29-1
TGCAGCGTTTTGGCAGATAATCAGCCCCAGCATTTT
CSVLADNQPQHF
>TRBJ1-4|TRBD1|few|TRBV6-6
TGTGCCAGCAGAGCCGGGACAGGACCCGAAAAACTGTTTTTT
CASRAGTGPEKLFF
>TRBJ1-5|-|few|TRBV18
TGTGCCAGCTCACGGGGCCCGGACAGCTATAGCAATCAGCCCCAGCATTTT
CASSRGPDSYSNQPQHF
>TRBJ2-1|TRBD2|few|TRBV4-1
TGCGCCAGCAGCCGCAGACTAGCAGAAGCTTGGAATGAGCAGTTCTTC
CASSRRLAEAWNEQFF
>TRBJ1-4|TRBD1|few|TRBV7-9
TGTGCCAGCAGCTTGGGGACAGGTGAAAAACTGTTTTTT
CASSLGTGEKLFF
>TRBJ2-1|TRBD2|few|TRBV29-1
TGCAGCAACACGCGGGAGGGCTCCTACAATGAGCAGTTCTTC
CSNTREGSYNEQFF
>TRBJ1-5|-|few|TRBV28
TGTGCCAGCAGTACCAGGGTCGGAAGTAGCAATCAGCCCCAGCATTTT
CASSTRVGSSNQPQHF
>TRBJ2-2|-|few|TRBV4-1
TGCGCCAGCAGCCAAGATACGGGCACCGGGGAGCTGTTTTTT
CASSQDTGTGELFF
>TRBJ2-7|-|few|TRBV28
TGTGCCAGCAGCTTGACTCTGGGCGAGCAGTACTTC
CASSLTLGEQYF
>TRBJ1-5|TRBD1|-|TRBV28
TGTGCCAGCAGCCTCGACAGGGGTTGGCAGCCCCAGCATTTT
CASSLDRGWQPQHF
>TRBJ2-1|TRBD1|-|TRBV27
TGTGCCAGCAGCCACAGGGGCGAAGGCTACAATGAGCAGTTCTTC
CASSHRGEGYNEQFF
>TRBJ2-5|-|few|TRBV18
TGTGCCAGCTCACCGGGGCCGGAAGTGGCTAGCGAGAAAGAGACCCAGTACTTC
CASSPGPEVASEKETQYF
>TRBJ2-5|-|-|TRBV7-9
TGTGCCAGCAGCGCAGTTCTAGTCCAAGAGACCCAGTACTTC
CASSAVLVQETQYF
>TRBJ1-2|TRBD1|-|TRBV18
TGTGCCAGCTCACCCCCAGACAGGGCGGTTCGTGGCTACACCTTC
CASSPPDRAVRGYTF
>TRBJ2-2|-|few|TRBV18
TGTGCCAGCTCACCCCTCAACACCGGGGAGCTGTTTTTT
CASSPLNTGELFF